The clone carrying this T cell receptor beta chain was counted many times. The antigen is unknown. Other DNA variants within this sample encode the same CDR3. Source study methods: Variation in CDR3 across clinicopathological groups served as the basis for constructing a distant-metastasis classifier in papillary thyroid cancer. TCRdb re-called the PCR reads through MiXCR. What appears here as the V and J calls and clone size reflects TCRdb's work, not the paper's. Among 25,000 to 30,000 clones listed, 15% were seen once. These data are taken from a study of metastatic and nonmetastatic thyroid tumors. Overall study context: Blood and tumor or nodule tissue repertoires from malignant and benign thyroid patients were compared.

Germline V gene data show CDR1 as MNHNS and CDR2 as SASEGT. The CDR3 loop spans 14 amino acids. Thyroid surgery was preceded by no treatment in any patient. Notes on the study in general: Benign nodules were reported to have significantly lower TCR beta diversity than malignant thyroid tumors, in blood and tumor.

Sequencing input: blood. The receptor's source is a male donor with papillary thyroid cancer or a benign thyroid nodule (not recorded which). Some clones in this sample may be carry-over from other donors' samples. The chain combines TRBV6-1 with TRBJ2-7; 8 bases are a match to TRBD1. The CDR3 nucleotides are TGTGCTAGCTCCTACTTGACAGGGGTAGACGAGCAGTACTTC. The encoded protein is CASSYLTGVDEQYF.